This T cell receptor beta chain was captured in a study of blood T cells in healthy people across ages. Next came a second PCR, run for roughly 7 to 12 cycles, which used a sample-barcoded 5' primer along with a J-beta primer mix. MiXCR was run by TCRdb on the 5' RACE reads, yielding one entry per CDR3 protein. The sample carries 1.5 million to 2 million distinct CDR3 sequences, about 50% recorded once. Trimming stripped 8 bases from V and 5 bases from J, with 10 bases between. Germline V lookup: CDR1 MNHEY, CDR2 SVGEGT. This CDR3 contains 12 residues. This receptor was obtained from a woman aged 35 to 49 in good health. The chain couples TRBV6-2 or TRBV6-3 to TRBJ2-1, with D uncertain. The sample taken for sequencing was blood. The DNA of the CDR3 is TGTGCCAGCGGATACAGTGACAATGAGCAGTTCTTC. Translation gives CASGYSDNEQFF.